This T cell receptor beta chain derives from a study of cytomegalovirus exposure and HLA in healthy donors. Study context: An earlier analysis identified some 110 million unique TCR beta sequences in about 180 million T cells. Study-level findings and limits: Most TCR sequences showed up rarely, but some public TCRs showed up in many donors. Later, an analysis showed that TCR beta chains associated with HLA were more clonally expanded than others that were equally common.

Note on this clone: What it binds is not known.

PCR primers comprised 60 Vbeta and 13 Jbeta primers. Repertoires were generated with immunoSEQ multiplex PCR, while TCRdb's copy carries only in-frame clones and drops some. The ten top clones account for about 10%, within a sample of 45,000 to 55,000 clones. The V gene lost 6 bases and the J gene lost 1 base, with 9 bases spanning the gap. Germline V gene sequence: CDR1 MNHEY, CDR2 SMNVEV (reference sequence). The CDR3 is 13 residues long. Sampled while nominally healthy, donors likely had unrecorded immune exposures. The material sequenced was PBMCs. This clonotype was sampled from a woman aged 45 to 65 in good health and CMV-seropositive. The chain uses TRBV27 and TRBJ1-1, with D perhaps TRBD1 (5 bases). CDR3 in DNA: TGTGCCAGCAGGAGAACAGGGAACACTGAAGCTTTCTTT. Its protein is CASRRTGNTEAFF.